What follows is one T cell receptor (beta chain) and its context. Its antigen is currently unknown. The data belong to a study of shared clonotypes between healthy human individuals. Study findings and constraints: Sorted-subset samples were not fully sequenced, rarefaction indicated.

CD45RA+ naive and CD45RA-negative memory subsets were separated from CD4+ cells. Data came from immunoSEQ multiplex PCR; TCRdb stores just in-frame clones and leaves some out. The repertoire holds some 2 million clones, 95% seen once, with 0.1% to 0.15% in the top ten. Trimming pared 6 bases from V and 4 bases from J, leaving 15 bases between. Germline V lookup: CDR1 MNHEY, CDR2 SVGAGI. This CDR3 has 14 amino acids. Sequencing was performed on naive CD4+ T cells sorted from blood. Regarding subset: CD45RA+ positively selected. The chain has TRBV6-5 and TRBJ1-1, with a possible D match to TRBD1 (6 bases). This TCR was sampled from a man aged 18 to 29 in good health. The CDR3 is CASSFTGKGTEAFF. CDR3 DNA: TGTGCCAGCAGCTTTACAGGGAAGGGCACTGAAGCTTTCTTT.